The 16 T cell receptor beta chains reported below all come from one sample, sequenced in a study of T cells after yellow fever vaccination. MiXCR was run by TCRdb on the 5' RACE reads, yielding one entry per CDR3 protein. The sample lists some 350,000 distinct CDR3 sequences, approximately 4% occurring once. Sequencing was performed on PBMCs, taken 5 days after the yellow fever booster vaccination. Receptors were obtained from a man younger than 30 who received the YFV17D yellow fever vaccine.

This clonotype was observed many times. The chain carries TRBV7-3 and TRBJ2-2, with D tentatively TRBD1 (6 bases). CDR3 length: 14 amino acids. Germline CDR1 and CDR2: SGHTA and FQGTGA. V was shortened by 7 bases and J by 1 base, with 10 bases between the two germline ends. The CDR3 protein is CASNPTGNTGELFF. CDR3 sequence (DNA): TGTGCCAGCAACCCGACAGGGAACACCGGGGAGCTGTTTTTT.

The sample holds many counts of this clonotype. The J gene is TRBJ1-6, the V gene TRBV12-3 or TRBV12-4; the match to TRBD1 covers 9 bases. The CDR3 totals 15 residues. Trimming removed 6 bases from V and 7 bases from J; junction bases left unmatched: 7. The CDR3 DNA sequence: TGTGCCAGCAGGACGGGGACAGGGAGGAATTCACCCCTCCACTTT. Translating it yields CASRTGTGRNSPLHF.

The CDR3: CASSYSEGGPGYTF. CDR3 DNA: TGTGCCAGCAGTTACTCTGAAGGAGGCCCTGGCTACACCTTC. The rearrangement uses TRBV6-5 and TRBJ1-2; D is uncertain. Germline CDR1 and CDR2: MNHEY and SVGAGI. V lost 0 bases and J lost 7, with 12 bases in between. This CDR3 spans 14 amino acids.

This clonotype was seen only a few times. The V call is TRBV6-5, the J call TRBJ1-4; 7 bases line up with TRBD1. Germline CDR1 is MNHEY and CDR2 is SVGAGI. With 5 bases clipped from V and 4 bases from J, the junction kept 7 bases outside the gene matches. CDR3 length: 15 residues. The CDR3, as DNA: TGTGCCAGCAGTACCACGACAGGGAGTAATGAAAAACTGTTTTTT. It is translated as CASSTTTGSNEKLFF.

V gene TRBV6-2 or TRBV6-3 combines with J gene TRBJ2-1, with 11 positions matching TRBD2. V was pared by 6 bases and J by 9 bases, with 7 bases of the junction left unmatched. The CDR3 runs 14 residues. Germline V lookup: CDR1 MNHEY, CDR2 SVGEGT. In nucleotides, the CDR3 is TGTGCCAGCAGAGTAGCGGGGGGGTCGGGTGAGCAGTTCTTC. Residues: CASRVAGGSGEQFF.

This chain links TRBV5-1 with TRBJ2-2; 9 positions match TRBD2. CDR3 length: 17 residues. V was pared by 2 bases and J by 6 bases, with 11 bases of the junction left unmatched. In germline, CDR1 is SGHRS, CDR2 YFSETQ. The DNA for the CDR3 is TGCGCCAGCAGCTTAATTCCGGGACTAGCTGAGTCCGGGGAGCTGTTTTTT. Its translation is CASSLIPGLAESGELFF.

Notes on this clonotype: The missing conserved phenylalanine or tryptophan at the end of this CDR3 makes a read error likely. The genes are TRBV6-5 and TRBJ1-5, with 7 bases aligning to TRBD1. This CDR3 region has 14 residues. Per germline, CDR1 MNHEY and CDR2 SVGAGI. Trimming removed 5 bases from V and 4 bases from J; junction bases left unmatched: 5. This CDR3 is CASSESTGNQPQHI. CDR3 in DNA: TGTGCCAGCAGTGAGTCGACAGGGAATCAGCCCCAGCATATT.

Ten or more counts support this clonotype. V is TRBV5-1 and J is TRBJ2-3; D gene ambiguous. V was trimmed by 4 bases and J by 1 base, leaving 7 bases between them. The CDR3 is made up of 13 amino acids. CDR1 is SGHRS, CDR2 YFSETQ, per germline. The CDR3, as DNA: TGCGCCAGCAGCCAGTCCGGCACAGATACGCAGTATTTT. Protein: CASSQSGTDTQYF.

At least ten counts were recorded for this clonotype. The J gene is TRBJ2-7, the V gene TRBV7-9; tentative D call: TRBD1 (6 bases). The CDR3 contains 18 residues. V dropped 1 base and J dropped 3 bases, with 22 bases sitting between them. Germline values: CDR1 SEHNR, CDR2 FQNEAQ (reference sequence). CDR3 bases: TGTGCCAGCAGCTTAGGGAGAGGAACAGGGCCCTTCCTCTACGAGCAGTACTTC. Translated, it gives CASSLGRGTGPFLYEQYF.

This clonotype was recorded at least ten times. This chain links TRBV29-1 with TRBJ1-2, with D perhaps matching TRBD1 (5 bases). V lost 3 bases, J lost 3 bases, and 20 bases lay in between. The germline V gene has CDR1 SQVTM and CDR2 ANQGSEA. This CDR3 is 16 amino acids long. The CDR3 nucleotides are TGCAGCGTTGATGGCCCTGTCCAGGGTGGGCACTATGGCTACACCTTC. Translating gives CSVDGPVQGGHYGYTF.

The chain employs TRBV5-1 and TRBJ2-2; unclear D gene. The CDR3 runs to 13 residues. Germline V lookup: CDR1 SGHRS, CDR2 YFSETQ. Trimming took off 0 bases at V and 7 bases at J, with 7 bases between the two ends. The CDR3 is CASSLVTDGELFF. The CDR3 DNA reads as TGCGCCAGCAGCTTGGTTACAGACGGGGAGCTGTTTTTT.

The chain uses TRBV7-6 and TRBJ1-6; 7 nucleotides agree with TRBD1. There are 13 residues in the CDR3. Germline CDR1 is SGHVS and CDR2 is FNYEAQ. J was trimmed by 6 bases and V by 11 bases; bases with no gene match: 7. In nucleotides, the CDR3 is TGTGCCTCCAGACAGGGAGGTAATTCACCCCTCCACTTT. Protein sequence: CASRQGGNSPLHF.

This clonotype has just a few counts. This sequence joins TRBV7-6 and TRBJ1-1, with unresolved D. The CDR3 loop spans 14 amino acids. V was trimmed by 5 bases and J by 0 bases, leaving 10 bases between them. Germline V CDR1 and CDR2: SGHVS, FNYEAQ. DNA of the CDR3: TGTGCCAGCAGCCCCCCTCAGCTGAACACTGAAGCTTTCTTT. This codes for CASSPPQLNTEAFF.

This clonotype was counted at least ten times. The chain combines TRBV12-3 or TRBV12-4 with TRBJ2-1; weak D call: TRBD2 (5 bases). CDR3 length: 14 residues. V dropped 7 bases and J dropped 5 bases, with 15 bases sitting between them. CDR3 DNA sequence: TGTGCCAGCAATCCTAGCAGGCATCACAATGAGCAGTTCTTC. Protein sequence: CASNPSRHHNEQFF.

The rearrangement links TRBV5-6 to TRBJ1-5; 7 bases are shared with TRBD1. There are 14 residues in the CDR3. With V trimmed by 0 bases and J by 7 bases, 4 bases remained unmatched. CDR1 and CDR2 from the germline V gene are SGHDT and YYEEEE. The CDR3 DNA reads as TGTGCCAGCAGCTTGGGACAGGGCTGGCAGCCCCAGCATTTT. This gives the protein CASSLGQGWQPQHF.

This clonotype was detected ten times or more. V and J are TRBV5-1 and TRBJ2-1; possibly TRBD2 for D (7 bases). This CDR3 comprises 15 residues. V was pared by 2 bases and J by 8 bases, with 17 bases between. Germline CDR1 reads SGHRS; CDR2 reads YFSETQ. The DNA for the CDR3 is TGCGCCAGCAGCTTACTGGGGGGGCAGGTCGATGAGCAGTTCTTC. Protein product: CASSLLGGQVDEQFF.